This TCR beta chain emerged from a study of long-term antiretroviral therapy in people with HIV. CDR1 is SGHTA, CDR2 FQGTGA, per germline. This CDR3 is 16 amino acids long. Trimming removed 6 bases from V and 5 bases from J; junction bases left unmatched: 12. Running of the v3.0 immunoSEQ assay took place at survey level. TCRdb's table, derived via immunoSEQ multiplex PCR, lists solely in-frame clones and lacks some. The table records about 34,000 clones, approximately 95% of them present only once. In its sample, this clone was seen once. Its target is unknown. Findings and caveats of the study: The data indicate that diversity increased after ART but remained below transplant donor controls. Participants lacked recorded data on ART adherence, viral resistance or therapy changes. Pre-ART clonal expansions dominated every time point's repertoire. Repertoires from HIV showed CDR3 length ranges narrower than those of controls.

The TCR originated in a woman aged 45-65 years with HIV. The sequencing used unsorted PBMCs, collected about 5.1 years after starting antiretroviral therapy. V is TRBV7-3 and J is TRBJ2-2; TRBD1 matches 7 bases. CDR3 in amino acids: CASSPEDRLGTGELFF. CDR3 nucleotide sequence: TGTGCCAGCAGTCCTGAGGACAGGTTAGGAACCGGGGAGCTGTTTTTT.